This T cell receptor (beta chain) derives from a study of T-cell memory formation after mild COVID-19. Regarding this clonotype: The antigen remains unidentified.

Study observations and caveats: From day 15 to 85, contracting clones were balanced between CD4 and CD8, whereas later expanders leaned toward CD4+. Pre-infection memory harbored some responding clones, suggesting cross-reactive memory joined.

A 5'RACE reaction primed in the constant segment made cDNA libraries of TCR alpha and TCR beta, and these carried sample barcodes and UMIs. From the 5' RACE reads, TCRdb called clonotypes with MiXCR, one entry per CDR3 protein. The sample shows some 340,000 distinct CDR3 sequences, approximately 12% of them seen only once. This CDR3 region has 15 residues. Trimming took 6 bases from V and 5 from J, leaving 19 bases between them. The chain is built from TRBV12-3 or TRBV12-4 and TRBJ2-5; D remains unclear. The sequence was obtained from a man aged 18 to 35 who had mild COVID-19 (a few samples of this study predate the infection). Cell type and time point are not known. The source material was PBMCs or a T cell subset sorted from them (not recorded which). The CDR3 reads CASRPRGTPGETQYF. CDR3 DNA sequence: TGTGCCAGCAGGCCCCGCGGTACTCCAGGCGAGACCCAGTACTTC.